This T cell receptor (beta chain) is from a study of T cells after yellow fever vaccination. Findings of the study overall: Abundant bulk-population clonotypes could contaminate the FACS-sorted repertoires. A secondary response was less intense yet reached its peak sooner, at day 5 versus 15.

Template-switching 5'RACE yielded the TCR cDNA; a universal primer site and UMIs were added in the process. TCRdb reprocessed the 5' RACE reads with MiXCR, giving one entry per CDR3 protein. The sample comprises about 630,000 distinct CDR3 sequences, roughly an eighth of which are singletons, and about 15% rests with the top ten. This clonotype was picked up a small number of times. Its cognate antigen is unknown. Germline loops: CDR1 SGHTA, CDR2 FQGNSA. This CDR3 spans 16 amino acids. Trimming at V came to 5 bases and at J to 12 bases, leaving 14 bases not matched to a gene. Sequences were derived from PBMCs, sampled on the day of the yellow fever booster vaccination. The V gene is TRBV7-2, the J gene TRBJ2-1, with 12 bases identical to TRBD2. This sequence originates from a man aged 30-40 years who received the YFV17D yellow fever vaccine. This chain's CDR3 is CASSPTSGSPLSRQFF. The DNA for the CDR3 is TGTGCCAGCAGCCCGACTAGCGGGAGTCCCCTATCCCGGCAGTTCTTC.